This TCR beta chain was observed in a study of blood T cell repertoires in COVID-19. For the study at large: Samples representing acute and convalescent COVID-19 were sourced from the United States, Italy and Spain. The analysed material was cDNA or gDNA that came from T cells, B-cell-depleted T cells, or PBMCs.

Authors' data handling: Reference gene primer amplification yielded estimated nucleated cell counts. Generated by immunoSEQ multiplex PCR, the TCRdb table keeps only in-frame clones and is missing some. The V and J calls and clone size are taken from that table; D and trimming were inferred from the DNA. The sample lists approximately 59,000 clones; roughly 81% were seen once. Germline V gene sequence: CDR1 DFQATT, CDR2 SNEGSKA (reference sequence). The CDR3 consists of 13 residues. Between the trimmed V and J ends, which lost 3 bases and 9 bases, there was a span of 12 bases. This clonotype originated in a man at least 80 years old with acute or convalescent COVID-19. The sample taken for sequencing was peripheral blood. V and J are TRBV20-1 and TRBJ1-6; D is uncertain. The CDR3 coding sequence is TGCAGTGCTAGTCCGGGAGGGATTTCACCCCTCCACTTT. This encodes CSASPGGISPLHF.